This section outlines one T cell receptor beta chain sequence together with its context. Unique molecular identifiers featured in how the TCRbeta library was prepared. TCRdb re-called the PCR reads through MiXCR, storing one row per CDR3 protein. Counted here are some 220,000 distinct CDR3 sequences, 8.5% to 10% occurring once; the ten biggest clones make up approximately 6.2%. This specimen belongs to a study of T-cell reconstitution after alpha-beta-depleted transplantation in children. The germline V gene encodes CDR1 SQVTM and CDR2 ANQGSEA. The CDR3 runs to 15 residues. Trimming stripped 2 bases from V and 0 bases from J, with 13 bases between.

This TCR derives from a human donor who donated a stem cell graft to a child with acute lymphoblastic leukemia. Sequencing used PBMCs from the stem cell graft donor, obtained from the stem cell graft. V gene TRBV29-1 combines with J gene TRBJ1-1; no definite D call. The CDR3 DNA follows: TGCAGCGTTGAAAGGATGGGTGGCCTGAACACTGAAGCTTTCTTT. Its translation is CSVERMGGLNTEAFF. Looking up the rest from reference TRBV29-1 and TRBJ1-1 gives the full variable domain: SAVISQKPSRDICQRGTSLTIQCQVDSQVTMMFWYRQQPGQSLTLIATANQGSEATYESGFVIDKFPISRPNLTFSTLTVSNMSPEDSSIYLCSVERMGGLNTEAFFGQGTRLTVV.